These 23 T cell receptor beta chains were all obtained from the same sample, sequenced in a study of T-cell reconstitution after alpha-beta-depleted transplantation in children. The TCRbeta library incorporated unique molecular identifiers. TCRdb itself ran the PCR reads through MiXCR, one entry per CDR3 protein. The sample records about 980,000 distinct CDR3 sequences, roughly 29% being singletons. Sequencing was performed on PBMCs, mostly from graft donor cells, taken 360 days after TCRalphabeta/CD19-depleted stem cell transplant. Receptors were obtained from a boy younger than two who had a stem cell transplant for SCID, so the T cells may come from the graft donor.

In this sample, this clonotype turned up a few times. This chain joins TRBV18 and TRBJ2-3, with D maybe TRBD1 (5 bases). V was cut by 1 base and J by 5 bases, with 7 bases left in between. CDR3 length: 13 residues. Germline loops: CDR1 KGHSH, CDR2 LQKENI. CDR3 region: CASSPRQGDTQYF. CDR3 nucleotide sequence: TGTGCCAGCTCACCACGGCAGGGAGATACGCAGTATTTT.

J is TRBJ2-3 and V is TRBV3-1; TRBD1 aligns across 8 bases. From germline, CDR1 is LGHDT and CDR2 YNNKEL (reference sequence). Trimming cost V 4 bases and J 2 bases; bases outside gene matches: 17. The CDR3 is 19 amino acids. For the CDR3, the DNA is TGTGCCAGCAGCCCAGGGGGCTCCGGACCTTGGCTTGACACAGATACGCAGTATTTT. The encoded protein is CASSPGGSGPWLDTDTQYF.

The V call is TRBV3-1, the J call TRBJ2-6; a possible D gene is TRBD1 (6 bases). CDR1 LGHDT and CDR2 YNNKEL come from the germline V gene (reference sequence). Trimming shortened V by 4 bases and J by 0 bases, and 16 bases separated the two germline ends. CDR3 length: 18 residues. The CDR3, as DNA: TGTGCCAGCAGCCCTACATACTTCAGGGGCTCTGGGGCCAACGTCCTGACTTTC. Translating gives CASSPTYFRGSGANVLTF.

This clonotype was recorded once. This sequence joins TRBV5-1 and TRBJ1-2; no clear D. Looked up from germline, CDR1 is SGHRS and CDR2 is YFSETQ. Trimming took 1 base from V and 4 from J, leaving 11 bases between them. The CDR3 runs 14 residues. The CDR3 DNA sequence: TGCGCCAGCAGCTTGAGGTCGGGAGGCTATGGCTACACCTTC. This gives the protein CASSLRSGGYGYTF.

The chain combines TRBV11-2 with TRBJ1-6, with 7 positions matching TRBD1. Looked up from germline, CDR1 is SGHAT and CDR2 is FQNNGV. The CDR3 covers 14 residues. The ends lost 4 bases at V and 9 bases at J; junction bases unmatched: 6. The CDR3 DNA is TGTGCCAGCAGCTCGCCGGGACAGTCTTCACCCCTCCACTTT. Encoded protein: CASSSPGQSSPLHF.

This CDR3 reads CASSVQGLGNTIYF. Written as DNA, the CDR3 is TGTGCCAGCAGTGTACAGGGACTTGGAAACACCATATATTTT. The chain has TRBV12-3 or TRBV12-4 and TRBJ1-3; D may be TRBD1 (6 bases). The CDR3 runs 14 residues. V shed 5 bases and J shed 3 bases, with 11 bases lying between them.

This clonotype was found a few times. This sequence joins TRBV4-1 and TRBJ1-5, with no clear D. V lost 1 base to trimming and J lost 7 bases, with 20 bases between them. This CDR3 is 17 amino acids long. Germline V gives CDR1 MGHRA, CDR2 YSYEKL. CDR3 sequence reads: CASSQGIVSAIGQPQHF. DNA for the CDR3: TGCGCCAGCAGCCAAGGTATCGTATCGGCCATAGGGCAGCCCCAGCATTTT.

This chain connects TRBV12-3 or TRBV12-4 to TRBJ2-5, with D unresolved. CDR3 length: 14 residues. V was cut by 3 bases and J by 2 bases, with 10 bases left in between. CDR3 protein: CASSFYSSQETQYF. The CDR3, as DNA: TGTGCCAGCAGTTTTTATTCCTCACAAGAGACCCAGTACTTC.

This clonotype was detected ten times or more. The J gene is TRBJ2-3, the V gene TRBV29-1, with 10 bases matching TRBD1. Germline loops: CDR1 SQVTM, CDR2 ANQGSEA. The CDR3 is made up of 15 amino acids. Trimming removed 5 bases from V and 1 base from J; junction bases left unmatched: 6. The CDR3 DNA is TGCAGCGTTCCAAAAGACAGGGGGCGCACAGATACGCAGTATTTT. This encodes CSVPKDRGRTDTQYF.

The chain recombines TRBV20-1 with TRBJ2-1, with 13 bases aligning to TRBD2. This CDR3 spans 15 amino acids. Germline V gene lookup returns CDR1 DFQATT and CDR2 SNEGSKA (reference sequence). Trimming at V came to 6 bases and at J to 8 bases, leaving 10 bases not matched to a gene. DNA for the CDR3: TGCAGTGCCGTTGATACTAGCGGGGGGGCTCATGAGCAGTTCTTC. The encoded protein is CSAVDTSGGAHEQFF.

This chain links TRBV7-9 with TRBJ2-7; D gene uncertain. Germline V lookup: CDR1 SEHNR, CDR2 FQNEAQ (reference sequence). The CDR3 consists of 16 residues. V lost 1 base and J lost 3, with 16 bases in between. CDR3 in amino acids: CASSLGSVGVGYEQYF. The CDR3 nucleotides are TGTGCCAGCAGCTTAGGGTCGGTCGGAGTCGGCTACGAGCAGTACTTC. Looking up the rest from reference TRBV7-9 and TRBJ2-7 gives the full variable domain: DTGVSQNPRHKITKRGQNVTFRCDPISEHNRLYWYRQTLGQGPEFLTYFQNEAQLEKSRLLSDRFSAERPKGSFSTLEIQRTEQGDSAMYLCASSLGSVGVGYEQYFGPGTRLTVT.

This clonotype has just a few counts. The chain has TRBV11-1 and TRBJ1-6, with 10 bases matching TRBD1. V dropped 4 bases and J dropped 10; count of bases not matched to a gene: 13. CDR1 and CDR2 (germline): SGHAT, FQDESV (reference sequence). This CDR3 spans 17 amino acids. The CDR3 DNA follows: TGTGCCAGCAGCTCAGACTACCGGGACAGGGGACGATCACCCCTCCACTTT. Protein product: CASSSDYRDRGRSPLHF.

This clonotype occurred a few times. The rearrangement links TRBV28 to TRBJ2-7; D gene unclear. CDR1 and CDR2 from the germline V gene are MDHEN and SYDVKM. Between the trimmed V and J ends, which lost 4 bases and 0 bases, there was a span of 7 bases. The CDR3 has 13 amino acids. CDR3 coding DNA: TGTGCCAGCAGTTACTACACCTCCTACGAGCAGTACTTC. It yields the protein CASSYYTSYEQYF.

This clonotype has just a few counts. The V call is TRBV4-1, the J call TRBJ2-5; D is perhaps TRBD1 or TRBD2 (6 bases each). This CDR3 is 15 amino acids long. V lost 4 bases to trimming and J lost 5 bases, with 17 bases between them. Germline V lookup: CDR1 MGHRA, CDR2 YSYEKL. CDR3 coding DNA: TGCGCCAGCAGCCCTGGGGGGCTGGCGAGGGAGACCCAGTACTTC. Protein sequence: CASSPGGLARETQYF.

This clonotype has more than one count but fewer than ten. V is TRBV2 and J is TRBJ1-5, with D possibly TRBD1 on 5 matching bases. The germline V gene has CDR1 SNHLY and CDR2 FYNNEI. CDR3 length equals 17 residues. V was cut by 5 bases and J by 4 bases, with 21 bases left in between. The CDR3, as DNA: TGTGCCAGCAGTCCTCAACCCCGGGCCGGGGGGAATCAGCCCCAGCATTTT. Its protein is CASSPQPRAGGNQPQHF.

This clonotype has a handful of counts. The chain joins TRBV20-1 to TRBJ2-7, with D unclear. Germline V gene sequence: CDR1 DFQATT, CDR2 SNEGSKA (reference sequence). The CDR3 is 11 residues long. Trimming took 5 bases from V and 4 from J, leaving 9 bases between them. CDR3 coding DNA: TGCAGTGCTCCACTCAAGTACGAGCAGTACTTC. Residues: CSAPLKYEQYF.

V and J are TRBV4-2 and TRBJ1-1, with D hard to call. Trimming stripped 2 bases from V and 3 bases from J, with 4 bases between. Germline CDR1 LGHNA, CDR2 YNFKEQ. The CDR3 extends over 12 amino acids. Here the CDR3 DNA reads TGTGCCAGCAGCCAACCAGACACTGAAGCTTTCTTT. It codes for CASSQPDTEAFF.

The gene calls are TRBV9 and TRBJ2-2, with 9 bases matching TRBD1. V shed 4 bases, J shed 5 bases, and the junction held 6 bases outside the gene matches. This CDR3 spans 15 amino acids. Germline CDR1 reads SGDLS; CDR2 reads YYNGEE. The CDR3 sequence is CASSPQTGGTGELFF. CDR3 in DNA: TGTGCCAGCAGCCCTCAGACAGGGGGAACCGGGGAGCTGTTTTTT.

The chain employs TRBV9 and TRBJ2-5, with 10 positions matching TRBD2. This CDR3 region has 14 residues. The junction had 3 bases not matched to a gene; V was cut back by 2 bases and J by 5 bases. The germline CDR1 and CDR2 sequences are SGDLS and YYNGEE. CDR3 in amino acids: CASSVLAGVETQYF. The CDR3, as DNA: TGTGCCAGCAGCGTTCTAGCGGGGGTTGAGACCCAGTACTTC.

V usage is TRBV30 and J usage is TRBJ1-5; no definite D call. Trimming cost V 2 bases and J 6 bases, with 17 bases left between them. CDR1 GTSNPN and CDR2 SVGIG come from the germline V gene (reference sequence). CDR3 size: 15 residues. Written as DNA, the CDR3 is TGTGCCTGGAGTCCCCGACAAGGGCCGAGTCAGCCCCAGCATTTT. Translated: CAWSPRQGPSQPQHF.

The J gene is TRBJ1-1, the V gene TRBV5-1; tentatively, D is TRBD1 (6 bases). The ends were cut back, 0 bases at V and 1 base at J, with 16 bases in the middle. CDR1 is SGHRS, CDR2 YFSETQ, per germline. CDR3 length equals 17 residues. CDR3 DNA sequence: TGCGCCAGCAGCTTGGTGTATGGGGGGGCGCAGAACACTGAAGCTTTCTTT. It codes for CASSLVYGGAQNTEAFF.

In this sample, this clonotype turned up a few times. The chain uses TRBV4-1 and TRBJ2-6; perhaps TRBD1 as D (6 bases). The CDR3 contains 17 residues. V shed 1 base and J shed 0 bases, with 10 bases lying between them. Looked up from germline, CDR1 is MGHRA and CDR2 is YSYEKL. CDR3 loop: CASSQGDTTSGANVLTF. The CDR3 nucleotides are TGCGCCAGCAGCCAAGGGGACACAACCTCTGGGGCCAACGTCCTGACTTTC.

The chain carries TRBV20-1 and TRBJ2-5; 7 nucleotides align to TRBD2. J gave up 1 base and V 0 bases, and 5 bases lay outside the gene matches. The CDR3 is 15 residues long. Germline V CDR1 and CDR2: DFQATT, SNEGSKA (reference sequence). The CDR3: CSARDPGLPQETQYF. The CDR3 bases are TGCAGTGCTAGAGACCCGGGACTACCCCAAGAGACCCAGTACTTC.